This entry concerns a single TCR beta chain. Antigen: not known. The sample belongs to a study of cytomegalovirus exposure and HLA in healthy donors. General observations from the study: Later analysis placed DRB1 highest and HLA-C lowest in TCR association rates, which differed by HLA locus.

Use of 60 Vbeta and 13 Jbeta primers characterized the PCR. Clones were sequenced by immunoSEQ multiplex PCR, and TCRdb holds only the in-frame ones, with some missing. The table records 150,000 to 200,000 clones, around 85% of them present only once. CDR3 length equals 12 residues. V lost 0 bases, J lost 6 bases, and 5 bases lay in between. The germline gives CDR1 MGHRA, CDR2 YSYEKL. Material: PBMCs. The V gene is TRBV4-1, the J gene TRBJ1-2; D not certain. The origin of this receptor is a boy aged 2 to 10 in good health and CMV-seronegative. CDR3 residues: CASSQEGDGYTF. In DNA form, the CDR3 reads TGCGCCAGCAGCCAAGAGGGAGATGGCTACACCTTC.